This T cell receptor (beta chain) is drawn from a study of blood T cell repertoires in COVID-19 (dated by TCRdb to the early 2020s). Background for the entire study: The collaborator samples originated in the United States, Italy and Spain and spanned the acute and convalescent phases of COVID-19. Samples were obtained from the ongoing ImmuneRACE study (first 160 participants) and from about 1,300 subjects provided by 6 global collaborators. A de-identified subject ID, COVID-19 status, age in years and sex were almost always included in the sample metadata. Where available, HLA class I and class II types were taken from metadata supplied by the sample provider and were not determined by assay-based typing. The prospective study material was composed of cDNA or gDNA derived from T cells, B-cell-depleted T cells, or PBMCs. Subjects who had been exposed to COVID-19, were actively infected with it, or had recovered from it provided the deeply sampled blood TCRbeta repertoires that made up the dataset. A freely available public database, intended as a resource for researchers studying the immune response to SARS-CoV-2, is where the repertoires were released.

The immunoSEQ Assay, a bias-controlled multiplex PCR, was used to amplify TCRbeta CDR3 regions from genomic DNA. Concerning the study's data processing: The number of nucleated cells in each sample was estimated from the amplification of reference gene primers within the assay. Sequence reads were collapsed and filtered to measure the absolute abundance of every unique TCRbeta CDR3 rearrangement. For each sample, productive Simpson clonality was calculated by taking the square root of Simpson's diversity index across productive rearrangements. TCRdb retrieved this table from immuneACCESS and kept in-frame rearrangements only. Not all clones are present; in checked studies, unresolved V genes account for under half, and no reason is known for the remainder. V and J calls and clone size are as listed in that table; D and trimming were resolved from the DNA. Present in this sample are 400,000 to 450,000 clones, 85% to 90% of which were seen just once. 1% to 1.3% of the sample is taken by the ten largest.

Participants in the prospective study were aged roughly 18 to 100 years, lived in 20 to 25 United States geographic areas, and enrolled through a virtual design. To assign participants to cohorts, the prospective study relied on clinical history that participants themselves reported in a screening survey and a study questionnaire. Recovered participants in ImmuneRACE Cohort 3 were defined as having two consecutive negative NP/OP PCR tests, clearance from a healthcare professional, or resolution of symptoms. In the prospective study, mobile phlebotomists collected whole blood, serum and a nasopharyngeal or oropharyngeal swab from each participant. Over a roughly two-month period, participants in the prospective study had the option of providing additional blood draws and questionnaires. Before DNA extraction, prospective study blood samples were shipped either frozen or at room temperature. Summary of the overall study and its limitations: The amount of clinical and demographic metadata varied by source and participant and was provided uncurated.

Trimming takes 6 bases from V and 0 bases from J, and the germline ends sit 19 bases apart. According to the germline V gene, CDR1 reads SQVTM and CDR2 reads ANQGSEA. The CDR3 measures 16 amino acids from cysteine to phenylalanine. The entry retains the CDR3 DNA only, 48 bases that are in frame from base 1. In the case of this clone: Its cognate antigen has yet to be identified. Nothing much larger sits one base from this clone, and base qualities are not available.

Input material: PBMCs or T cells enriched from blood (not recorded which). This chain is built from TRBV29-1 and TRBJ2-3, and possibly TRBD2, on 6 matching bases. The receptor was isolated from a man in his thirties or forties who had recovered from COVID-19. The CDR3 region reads CSVAVFLSGSTDTQYF. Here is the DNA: TGCAGCGTCGCCGTTTTTCTCAGCGGGAGCACAGATACGCAGTATTTT.